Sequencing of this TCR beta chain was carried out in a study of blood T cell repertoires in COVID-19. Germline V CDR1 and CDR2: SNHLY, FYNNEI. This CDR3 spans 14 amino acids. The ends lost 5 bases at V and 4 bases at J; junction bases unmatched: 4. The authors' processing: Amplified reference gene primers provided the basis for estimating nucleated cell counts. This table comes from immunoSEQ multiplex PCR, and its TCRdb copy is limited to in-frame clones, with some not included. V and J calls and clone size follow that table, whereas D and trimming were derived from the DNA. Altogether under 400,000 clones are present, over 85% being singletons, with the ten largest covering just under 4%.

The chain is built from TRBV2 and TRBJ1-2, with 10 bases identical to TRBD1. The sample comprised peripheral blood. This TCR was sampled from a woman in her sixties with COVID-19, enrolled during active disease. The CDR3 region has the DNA TGTGCCAGCAGTCGGACAGGGGGGATCTATGGCTACACCTTC. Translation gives CASSRTGGIYGYTF.